This is a list of T cell receptor beta chains from one sample in a study of CD8+ T cells in alopecia areata. Here immunoSEQ multiplex PCR was the method, and the copy in TCRdb shows in-frame clones only, minus some. The sample has 200,000 or so clones, roughly 64% seen once; the top ten hold 5.5%. This sample comprised CD4+ T cells sorted from blood, obtained at week 24, from a patient treated with tofacitinib. The receptors shown here come from a human donor with alopecia areata. Both conserved end residues are part of each CDR3. A D gene is named only where the DNA matches it firmly. Some rows have no size entry. The others give once, few or many, or a class for an expanded clone.

clone_size	v_call	j_call	d_call	cdr3_nt	cdr3_aa
NA	TRBV29-1	TRBJ2-5	NA	TGCAGCGTTGAACGGGGACAAGGGGAGACCCAGTACTTC	CSVERGQGETQYF
NA	TRBV6-7	TRBJ2-7	NA	TGTGCCAGCAGTACCAAAGACAGGAAGGGTCTCGAGCAGTACTTC	CASSTKDRKGLEQYF
NA	TRBV29-1	TRBJ2-3	NA	TGCAGCGTAGGCGGGGCCACAGATACGCAGTATTTT	CSVGGATDTQYF
NA	TRBV13	TRBJ1-5	TRBD1	TGTGCCAGCAGCTCCTCTCTTGGACAGGGTTCTCCTACAAATCAGCCCCAGCATTTT	CASSSSLGQGSPTNQPQHF
NA	TRBV25-1	TRBJ2-3	NA	TGTGCCAGCAGTGGCCCTACGGATACGCAGTATTTT	CASSGPTDTQYF
few	TRBV4-2	TRBJ2-5	NA	TGTGCCAGCAGCCAAGAACCGACCCTCCAAGAGACCCAGTACTTC	CASSQEPTLQETQYF
NA	TRBV7-9	TRBJ1-1	NA	TGTGCCAGCAGCGTACAGGGGAACACTGAAGCTTTCTTT	CASSVQGNTEAFF
NA	TRBV7-9	TRBJ2-6	NA	TGTGCCAGCAGCACCCTAAGACAGGGACTCTGGCGGGCCAACGTCCTGACTTTC	CASSTLRQGLWRANVLTF
NA	TRBV30	TRBJ2-1	NA	TGTGCCTGGAGTCATCGGGACTGGGGCGAGCAGTTCTTC	CAWSHRDWGEQFF
NA	TRBV29-1	TRBJ1-3	NA	TGCAGCGTTGTCTCTCCGATCCCCGTCGGAAACACCATATATTTT	CSVVSPIPVGNTIYF
NA	TRBV9	TRBJ2-5	TRBD1	TGTGCCAGCAGCGTATCTGCGCCAGGGGGTTTCCAAGAGACCCAGTACTTC	CASSVSAPGGFQETQYF
NA	TRBV5-1	TRBJ1-1	TRBD1	TGCGCCAGCAGTCTCGACAGGGTAATCGCTGAAGCTTTCTTT	CASSLDRVIAEAFF
NA	TRBV25-1	TRBJ1-2	NA	TGTGCCAGCAGTGGGGGACTGGTCTATGGCTACACCTTC	CASSGGLVYGYTF
few	TRBV5-1	TRBJ2-2	NA	TGCGCCAGCAGCTTAGGACGGGTCACCGGGGAGCTGTTTTTT	CASSLGRVTGELFF
NA	TRBV6-5	TRBJ1-2	NA	TGTGCCAGCAGAGGTACTAATGGCTACACCTTC	CASRGTNGYTF
NA	TRBV7-3	TRBJ2-2	TRBD1	TGTGCCAGCAGCTTCCAGGGGGACACCGGGGAGCTGTTTTTT	CASSFQGDTGELFF
NA	TRBV29-1	TRBJ1-2	NA	TGCAGCGTTCCGGGAAGCCTGCGCGGCTACACCTTC	CSVPGSLRGYTF
NA	TRBV6-5	TRBJ1-2	NA	TGTGCCAGCAGTTTCCCAGGGGCGGGCTACACCTTC	CASSFPGAGYTF
NA	TRBV7-2	TRBJ2-5	NA	TGTGCCAGCAGCTTAGGGCCCGCCGAGACCCAGTACTTC	CASSLGPAETQYF
NA	TRBV9	TRBJ1-3	TRBD1	TGTGCCAGCAGCGGGACAGGCATAAACACCATATATTTT	CASSGTGINTIYF
NA	TRBV25-1	TRBJ1-1	NA	TGTGCCAGCAGTGAGGACCGCCGTGAAGCTTTCTTT	CASSEDRREAFF
NA	TRBV28	TRBJ1-1	NA	TGTGCCAGCAGTTTACTGGGGGTTGAAGCTTTCTTT	CASSLLGVEAFF
few	TRBV15	TRBJ1-1	NA	TGTGCCACCAGCGCTAATTTTTTCAACACTGAAGCTTTCTTT	CATSANFFNTEAFF
medium-sized	TRBV19	TRBJ2-2	TRBD1	TGTGCCAGTAGTACCGGGACAGGCAACACCGGGGAGCTGTTTTTT	CASSTGTGNTGELFF
NA	TRBV7-2	TRBJ2-5	TRBD2	TGTGCCAGCAGCTTAGCCGATATATCGGCGGGGGGCGCGATGAAGACCCAGTACTTC	CASSLADISAGGAMKTQYF
NA	TRBV27	TRBJ1-2	NA	TGTGCCAGCAGTTCGGCAGGGGCTGGCTACACCTTC	CASSSAGAGYTF
NA	TRBV6-9	TRBJ1-5	NA	TGTGCCAGCAGTTATTCAGTAGAGGCCTATAGCAATCAGCCCCAGCATTTT	CASSYSVEAYSNQPQHF
NA	TRBV7-2	TRBJ2-5	NA	TGTGCCAGCAGCCAACAAGAGACCCAGTACTTC	CASSQQETQYF
NA	TRBV4-1	TRBJ2-5	NA	TGCGCCAGCAGCCAAGAGCCGTCCCAAGAGACCCAGTACTTC	CASSQEPSQETQYF